These T cell receptor beta chains were read from a single sample in a study of coeliac disease. Clones were read by immunoSEQ multiplex PCR, and TCRdb kept only the in-frame ones, dropping some. Among around 4,100 clones listed, approximately 72% were seen once. The sample comprised intraepithelial lymphocytes from the gut. Every receptor here comes from a woman aged 18-29 years with active celiac disease. Each CDR3 is given with its conserved first and last residue. The order of the fields is V gene, D gene, J gene, clone size, CDR3 DNA, CDR3 protein. The D gene is left open where the match is weak. Some rows have no size entry. The others give once, few or many, or a class for an expanded clone.

TRBV7-9,NA,TRBJ2-7,NA,TGTGCCAGCAGCTTAGGAGGGCGCTACGAGCAGTACTTC,CASSLGGRYEQYF
TRBV10-3,TRBD1,TRBJ1-1,NA,TGTGCCATCATGTCGTCCCGACAGGGGAACACTGAAGCTTTCTTT,CAIMSSRQGNTEAFF
TRBV7-9,TRBD1,TRBJ2-1,NA,TGTGCCAGCAGCCCGTACGGAAAGGGACAGTACAATGAGCAGTTCTTC,CASSPYGKGQYNEQFF
TRBV14,TRBD1,TRBJ1-6,NA,TGTGCCAGCAGCGAGAGACAGGGGTGGAATTCACCCCTCCACTTT,CASSERQGWNSPLHF
TRBV19,NA,TRBJ1-6,NA,TGTGCCAGTAGTATAATTTCAGAGAGCAGGCACGTAACTTCACCCCTCCACTTT,CASSIISESRHVTSPLHF
TRBV29-1,NA,TRBJ1-5,NA,TGCAGCGTGATCTGGGACACTACCTTCAATCAGCCCCAGCATTTT,CSVIWDTTFNQPQHF
TRBV28,NA,TRBJ1-2,once,TGTGCCAGCAGTTTTTTCGGTAACCCTAACTATGGCTACACCTTC,CASSFFGNPNYGYTF
TRBV19,NA,TRBJ2-1,NA,TGTGCCAGTAGTGTGACTCTCGTCAATGAGCAGTTCTTC,CASSVTLVNEQFF
TRBV28,NA,TRBJ1-3,NA,TGTGCCAGCAGCCGTCTTTTGGAGGTTAACACCATATATTTT,CASSRLLEVNTIYF
TRBV5-1,NA,TRBJ2-3,NA,TGCGCCAGCAGCCGAGGACAGTCCACAGATACGCAGTATTTT,CASSRGQSTDTQYF
TRBV5-4,NA,TRBJ2-1,NA,TGTGCCAGCAGCTTGTTGCAGCTAGGGGGAAGGCACAATGAGCAGTTCTTC,CASSLLQLGGRHNEQFF
TRBV7-3,TRBD1,TRBJ1-2,once,TGTGCCAGCAGCCTCGAGGGTGTGGCCAGGGGGTACTATGGCTACACCTTC,CASSLEGVARGYYGYTF
TRBV27,NA,TRBJ2-1,NA,TGTGCCAGCAGTTTCCAGATCCCTCCCTACAATGAGCAGTTCTTC,CASSFQIPPYNEQFF
TRBV7-8,TRBD1,TRBJ1-3,NA,TGTGCCAGCAGCCCACAGGGGGGTGGAAACACCATATATTTT,CASSPQGGGNTIYF
TRBV6-6,NA,TRBJ1-2,large,TGTGCCAGCACCCAACGGCCCAGGGAAGGCTACACCTTC,CASTQRPREGYTF
TRBV6-1,TRBD1,TRBJ2-2,NA,TGTGCCAGCAAAAGTCGGACAGGGCGCACCGGGGAGCTGTTTTTT,CASKSRTGRTGELFF
TRBV7-9,NA,TRBJ1-2,NA,TGTGCCAGCCAGTGGGGGGGACGGTCTTATGCTGGCTACACCTTC,CASQWGGRSYAGYTF
TRBV7-2,TRBD1,TRBJ2-1,NA,TGTGCCAGCAGCTTTGACCGGGACAGTAAAAGCTCCTACAATGAGCAGTTCTTC,CASSFDRDSKSSYNEQFF